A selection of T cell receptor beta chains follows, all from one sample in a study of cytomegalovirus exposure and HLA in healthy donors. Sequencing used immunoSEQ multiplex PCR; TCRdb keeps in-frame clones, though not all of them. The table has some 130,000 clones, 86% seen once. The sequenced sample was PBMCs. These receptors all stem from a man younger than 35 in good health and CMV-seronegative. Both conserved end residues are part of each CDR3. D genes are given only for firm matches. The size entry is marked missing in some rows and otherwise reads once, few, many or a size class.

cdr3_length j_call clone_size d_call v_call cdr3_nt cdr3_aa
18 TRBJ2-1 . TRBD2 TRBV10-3 TGTGCCATCAGTGACCCGACTAGCGGGGGGATCTCAAGGAATGAGCAGTTCTTC CAISDPTSGGISRNEQFF
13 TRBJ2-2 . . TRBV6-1 TGTGCCAGCGTATTCCTCGGGACCGGGGAGCTGTTTTTT CASVFLGTGELFF
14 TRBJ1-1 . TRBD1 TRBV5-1 TGCGCCAGCAGCCAAGGGACAGACAACACTGAAGCTTTCTTT CASSQGTDNTEAFF
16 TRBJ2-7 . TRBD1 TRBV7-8 TGTGCCAGCAGACGTGACCCGGGACAGGGGACCTACGAGCAGTACTTC CASRRDPGQGTYEQYF
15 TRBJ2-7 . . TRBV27 TGTGCCAGCAGTTTAAAACAGGGGGGGACCTACGAGCAGTACTTC CASSLKQGGTYEQYF
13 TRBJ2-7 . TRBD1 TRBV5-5 TGTGCCAGCAGCTTAGGGGGCTATTACGAGCAGTACTTC CASSLGGYYEQYF
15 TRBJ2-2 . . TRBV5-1 TGCGCCAGCAGCTTGGGACGGGGTACCACCGGGGAGCTGTTTTTT CASSLGRGTTGELFF
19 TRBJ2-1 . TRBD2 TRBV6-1 TGTGCCAGCAGTGGGCCGGGACTAGCGGGGGGCCGCTCCTACAATGAGCAGTTCTTC CASSGPGLAGGRSYNEQFF
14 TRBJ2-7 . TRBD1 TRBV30 TGTGCCTGGAGTGTGGACAGGGGGGACTACGAGCAGTACTTC CAWSVDRGDYEQYF
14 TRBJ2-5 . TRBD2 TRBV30 TGTGCCTTTTCCCCCCTAGCGGGAGTAGAGACCCAGTACTTC CAFSPLAGVETQYF
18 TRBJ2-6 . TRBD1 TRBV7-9 TGTGCCAGCAGCCCCGGGACAGCCTATCTCTCTGGGGCCAACGTCCTGACTTTC CASSPGTAYLSGANVLTF
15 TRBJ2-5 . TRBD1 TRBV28 TGTGCCAGCAGGTCGTTTGAGGGGGCACAAGAGACCCAGTACTTC CASRSFEGAQETQYF
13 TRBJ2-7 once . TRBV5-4 TGTGCCAGCAGCTTCATGCGTGCGTACGAGCAGTACTTC CASSFMRAYEQYF
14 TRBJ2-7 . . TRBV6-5 TGTGCCAGCAGTCAATCCGGACACTCCTACGAGCAGTACTTC CASSQSGHSYEQYF
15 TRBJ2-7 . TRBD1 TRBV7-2 TGTGCCAGCAGCTCGCGACAGGGATCTAGGCACGAGCAGTACTTC CASSSRQGSRHEQYF
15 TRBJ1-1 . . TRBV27 TGTGCCAGCAGTTTAAGGACAGCGAGGAACACTGAAGCTTTCTTT CASSLRTARNTEAFF
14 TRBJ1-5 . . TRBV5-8 TGTGCCAGCAGCTTGTCGGGGGACAATCAGCCCCAGCATTTT CASSLSGDNQPQHF
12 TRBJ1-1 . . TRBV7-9 TGTGCCAGCAGCTTAGCCCCCCTCGAAGCTTTCTTT CASSLAPLEAFF
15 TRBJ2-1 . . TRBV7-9 TGTGCCAGCAGCTTCGGGACTCGGATTCTCAATGAGCAGTTCTTC CASSFGTRILNEQFF
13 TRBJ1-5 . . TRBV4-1 TGCGCCAGCAGCCAAGGGGAGCGACAGCCCCAGCATTTT CASSQGERQPQHF
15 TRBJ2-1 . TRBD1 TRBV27 TGTGCCAGCAGGGCCCTGACAGGGAACTACAATGAGCAGTTCTTC CASRALTGNYNEQFF
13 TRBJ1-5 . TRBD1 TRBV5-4 TGTGCCAGCAGCCAGGACAGGGGTCAGCCCCAGCATTTT CASSQDRGQPQHF
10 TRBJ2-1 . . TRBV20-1 TGCAGTGCTAGTCGTAATGAGCAGTTCTTC CSASRNEQFF
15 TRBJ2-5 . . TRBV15 TGTGCCACCAGCGCCGCACTTGCGGTTCAAGAGACCCAGTACTTC CATSAALAVQETQYF
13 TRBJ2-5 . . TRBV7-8 TGTGCCAGCAGCCACGGAGGGGTGGAGACCCAGTACTTC CASSHGGVETQYF
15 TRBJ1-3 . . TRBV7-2 TGTGCCAGCAGCCGGGGGGCCCCCTCTGGAAACACCATATATTTT CASSRGAPSGNTIYF
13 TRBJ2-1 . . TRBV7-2 TGTGCCAGCAGCTTAGCGCGGAGCGTTGAGCAGTTCTTC CASSLARSVEQFF
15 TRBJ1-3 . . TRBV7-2 TGTGCCAGCAGCTTACAGTCAGGCGCTGGAAACACCATATATTTT CASSLQSGAGNTIYF
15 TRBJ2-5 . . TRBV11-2 TGTGCCAGCAGCTCCACCTCACAGGATTGGGAGACCCAGTACTTC CASSSTSQDWETQYF
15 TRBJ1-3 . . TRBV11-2 TGTGCCAGCAGCTCACAGCAGATGATTGGAAACACCATATATTTT CASSSQQMIGNTIYF
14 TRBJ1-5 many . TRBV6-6 TGTGCCAGCACCTACTCAGGGGAATATCAGCCCCAGCATTTT CASTYSGEYQPQHF
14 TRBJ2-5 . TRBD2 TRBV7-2 TGTGCCAGCAGCTACCAGCGGGGCCAAGAGACCCAGTACTTC CASSYQRGQETQYF
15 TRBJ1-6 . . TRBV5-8 TGTGCCAGCAGCTTGGGTTCACGGAGTAATTCACCCCTCCACTTT CASSLGSRSNSPLHF
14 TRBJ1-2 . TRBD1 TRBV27 TGTGCCAGCAGGGCTCGGGACAGAAAGTATGGCTACACCTTC CASRARDRKYGYTF
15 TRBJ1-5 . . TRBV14 TGTGCCAGCAGCCAAGGGGGGGGGCGTAATCAGCCCCAGCATTTT CASSQGGGRNQPQHF
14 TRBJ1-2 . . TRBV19 TGTGCCAGTAGTAGCGACGAGACTACCTATGGCTACACCTTC CASSSDETTYGYTF
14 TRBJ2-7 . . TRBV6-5 TGTGCCAGCAGTTACTCTTCTCTCTCCTACGAGCAGTACTTC CASSYSSLSYEQYF
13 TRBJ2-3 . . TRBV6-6 TGTGCCAGCAGTTACGGCGGGAAAGATACGCAGTATTTT CASSYGGKDTQYF
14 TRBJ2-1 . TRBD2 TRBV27 TGTGCCAGCAGATCAGGGACTAGCGGGGGGCATCAGTTCTTC CASRSGTSGGHQFF
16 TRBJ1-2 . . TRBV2 TGTGCCAGCAAGGGGGTGGTCCGTCTATGTGACTATGGCTACACCTTC CASKGVVRLCDYGYTF
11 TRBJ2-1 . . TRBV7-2 TGTGCCAGCAGAGCGAGCGGTGAGCAGTTCTTC CASRASGEQFF
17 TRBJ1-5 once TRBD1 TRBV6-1 TGTGCCAGCAGTGAACTTGGCTTGACAGGGGGCTCTCAGCCCCAGCATTTT CASSELGLTGGSQPQHF
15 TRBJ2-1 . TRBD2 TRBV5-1 TGCGCCAGCAGCTTGGTTCTAGCGGGACAGAATGAGCAGTTCTTC CASSLVLAGQNEQFF
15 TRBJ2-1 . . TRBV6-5 TGTGCCAGCAGGTCCTTAGCGGTTTCCTACAATGAGCAGTTCTTC CASRSLAVSYNEQFF
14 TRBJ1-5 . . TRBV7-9 TGTGCCAGCAGCTTAGACTGGGGCAGCCAGCCCCAGCATTTT CASSLDWGSQPQHF
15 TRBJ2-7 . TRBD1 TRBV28 TGTGCCAGCAGGGGGACAAGGGGGCGACCCTACGAGCAGTACTTC CASRGTRGRPYEQYF
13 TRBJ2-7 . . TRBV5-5 TGTGCCAGCAGCTTGGCCCTCTATTACGAGCAGTACTTC CASSLALYYEQYF
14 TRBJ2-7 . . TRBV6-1 TGTGCCAGCATTATCGGAGCAGGGATCAGCGAGCAGTACTTC CASIIGAGISEQYF
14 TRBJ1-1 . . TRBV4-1 TGCGCCAGCAGCCAAGAGCCAGGGGACACTGAAGCTTTCTTT CASSQEPGDTEAFF
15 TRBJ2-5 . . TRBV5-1 TGCGCCAGTCGGCCGTCAGGAATGTACCAAGAGACCCAGTACTTC CASRPSGMYQETQYF
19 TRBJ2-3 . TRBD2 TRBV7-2 TGTGCCAGCAGCTCAACCGGGACTAGCGGGAGGGCCTTCACAGATACGCAGTATTTT CASSSTGTSGRAFTDTQYF
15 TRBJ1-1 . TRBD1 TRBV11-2 TGTGCCAGCAGCTTGGAAGACAGGGCGAACACTGAAGCTTTCTTT CASSLEDRANTEAFF
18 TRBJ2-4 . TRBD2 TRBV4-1 TGCGCCAGCGGACCGGGACTAGCGGGGGTTATAGCCAAAAACATTCAGTACTTC CASGPGLAGVIAKNIQYF
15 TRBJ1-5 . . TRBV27 TGTGCCAGCAGTGCGACAGTCAATAGCAATCAGCCCCAGCATTTT CASSATVNSNQPQHF
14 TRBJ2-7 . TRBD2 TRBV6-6 TGTGCCAGCAGTTACGGCGGGAGGGCCTACGAGCAGTACTTC CASSYGGRAYEQYF
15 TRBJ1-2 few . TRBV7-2 TGTGCCAGCAGCTTAGCGAGCCCCCCGTTGTTTGGCTACACCTTC CASSLASPPLFGYTF
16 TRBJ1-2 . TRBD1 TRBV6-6 TGTGCCAGCCTGGAACCGGGACAGGGGCTGGTCTATGGCTACACCTTC CASLEPGQGLVYGYTF
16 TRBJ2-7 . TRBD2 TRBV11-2 TGTGCCAGCAGCTTACAGGCCAGCGGGGGGGCCTCCGAGCAGTACTTC CASSLQASGGASEQYF
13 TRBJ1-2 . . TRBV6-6 TGTGCCAGCAGTTACTGGGGCGTCGGTGGCTACACCTTC CASSYWGVGGYTF